Below are 32 T cell receptor beta chains sequenced from a single sample in a study of response to subunit inactivated influenza vaccine. MiXCR, run by TCRdb on the RT-PCR reads, gives a single entry per CDR3 protein. The sample shows under 550,000 distinct CDR3 sequences, 6% to 9% of them seen only once. Sequenced here: PBMCs from blood, sampled less than 25 months after vaccination. The source of these receptors is a man aged 45-69 years who received an inactivated influenza vaccine.

The CDR3 nucleotides read TGTGCCACCAGCAGAGATAGCGGGACGAGGAATGAGCAGTTCTTC. This sequence encodes CATSRDSGTRNEQFF. The V gene is TRBV15, the J gene TRBJ2-1; 8 nucleotides align to TRBD2. Germline V gives CDR1 LNHNV, CDR2 YYDKDF (reference sequence). This CDR3 region has 15 residues. V shed 0 bases and J 7 bases; nucleotides not matched to a gene: 5.

V is TRBV10-3 and J is TRBJ2-5; possibly TRBD2 for D (7 bases). CDR1 is ENHRY, CDR2 SYGVKD, per germline. The CDR3 is 15 amino acids. Trimming took 3 bases from V and 5 from J, leaving 16 bases between them. The CDR3 bases are TGTGCCATCAGTGAAGGAGGGGGGGTTCGTGAGACCCAGTACTTC. It specifies CAISEGGGVRETQYF.

This clonotype appeared many times. The J gene is TRBJ2-3, the V gene TRBV11-2; maybe TRBD1 (6 bases). Germline loops: CDR1 SGHAT, CDR2 FQNNGV. V shed 5 bases and J shed 1 base, with 13 bases lying between them. The CDR3 is 15 residues long. The CDR3 region is CASSITGYGTDTQYF. The CDR3 DNA follows: TGTGCCAGCAGCATTACAGGGTATGGCACAGATACGCAGTATTTT.

The table lists this clonotype with a few counts. This chain joins TRBV20-1 and TRBJ2-1; 9 bases map to TRBD2. This CDR3 is built from 15 residues. V dropped 0 bases and J dropped 6; count of bases not matched to a gene: 6. The V gene's germline CDR1 is DFQATT and CDR2 SNEGSKA (reference sequence). CDR3 DNA sequence: TGCAGTGCTAGAGACGGCGGGAGGGCCTTCAATGAGCAGTTCTTC. Amino acid sequence: CSARDGGRAFNEQFF.

The chain uses TRBV12-3 or TRBV12-4 and TRBJ2-3, with D maybe TRBD2 (6 bases). CDR3 length: 14 residues. Trimming took off 6 bases at V and 3 bases at J, with 13 bases between the two ends. CDR3 sequence reads: CASRTAGGTDTQYF. The CDR3, as DNA: TGTGCCAGCAGGACGGCTGGGGGGACAGATACGCAGTATTTT.

This clonotype turned up a few times. J is TRBJ2-7 and V is TRBV13, with D possibly called TRBD1 or TRBD2 (6 bases each). CDR1 PRHDT and CDR2 FYEKMQ come from the germline V gene (reference sequence). The ends were cut back, 2 bases at V and 2 bases at J, with 10 bases in the middle. The CDR3 covers 14 residues. The CDR3 nucleotides read TGTGCCAGCAGCTTAATGGGGGGCCCCTACGAGCAGTACTTC. Its protein is CASSLMGGPYEQYF.

In this sample, this clonotype turned up many times. This chain joins TRBV6-5 and TRBJ2-1; TRBD2 matches at 10 bases. CDR3 length: 17 residues. J was trimmed by 4 bases and V by 0 bases; bases with no gene match: 6. From germline, CDR1 is MNHEY and CDR2 SVGAGI. CDR3 region: CASSYSGSGGVYNEQFF. The CDR3 nucleotides are TGTGCCAGCAGTTACTCGGGGAGCGGGGGGGTATACAATGAGCAGTTCTTC.

A few counts support this clonotype. The J gene is TRBJ2-3, the V gene TRBV28; D is tentatively TRBD1 or TRBD2 (5 bases each). The germline V gene encodes CDR1 MDHEN and CDR2 SYDVKM. V was shortened by 5 bases and J by 4 bases, with 13 bases between the two germline ends. This CDR3 is 14 amino acids long. CDR3 coding DNA: TGTGCCAGCAGTCGGTGGGGGAATGCAGATACGCAGTATTTT. It specifies CASSRWGNADTQYF.

Here the CDR3 DNA reads TGCAGTGCTAGATCTGCGACGGGAGGGCAAGATACGCAGTATTTT. Translation gives CSARSATGGQDTQYF. The chain combines TRBV20-1 with TRBJ2-3, with TRBD2 identical over 8 bases. Trimming took 2 bases from V and 5 from J; bases not matched to a gene: 9. The germline CDR1 and CDR2 sequences are DFQATT and SNEGSKA (reference sequence). The CDR3 is made up of 15 amino acids.

At least ten counts were recorded for this clonotype. The rearrangement joins TRBV12-3 or TRBV12-4 to TRBJ2-5; D is uncertain. Trimming left V 3 bases short and J 5 bases short, with 10 bases between. This CDR3 has 13 amino acids. As DNA, the CDR3 is TGTGCCAGCAGTTTCCGGGCTCCGGAGACCCAGTACTTC. This gives the protein CASSFRAPETQYF.

Ten or more counts support this clonotype. The V call is TRBV28, the J call TRBJ2-1; tentatively, D is TRBD1 or TRBD2 (5 bases each). Germline loops: CDR1 MDHEN, CDR2 SYDVKM. Trimming left V 8 bases short and J 5 bases short, with 22 bases between. This CDR3 region has 16 residues. CDR3 in DNA: TGTGCCAGCCAACCTAGGGGACCTCCAGCTGACAATGAGCAGTTCTTC. Translation gives CASQPRGPPADNEQFF.

This clonotype was recorded many times. This chain joins TRBV5-1 and TRBJ1-2, with 7 nucleotides matching TRBD1. This CDR3 is 14 amino acids long. With 4 bases clipped from V and 4 bases from J, the junction kept 7 bases outside the gene matches. Germline V gene lookup returns CDR1 SGHRS and CDR2 YFSETQ. In DNA, the CDR3 is TGCGCCAGCAGCCTGGGACAGAGCGGCTATGGCTACACCTTC. This gives the protein CASSLGQSGYGYTF.

The V and J genes are TRBV18 and TRBJ2-7; D is unclear. Trimming removed 7 bases at V and 3 bases at J, with 10 bases between. Per the germline V gene, CDR1 is KGHSH and CDR2 is LQKENI. This CDR3 contains 12 residues. CDR3 DNA sequence: TGTGCCAGCTTACTTAATTTCTACGAGCAGTACTTC. Encoded protein: CASLLNFYEQYF.

This chain connects TRBV12-3 or TRBV12-4 to TRBJ2-3; the D gene is possibly TRBD2 (6 bases). This CDR3 is 15 amino acids long. V was trimmed by 6 bases and J by 3 bases, leaving 16 bases between them. The CDR3 sequence is CASRRDRRGTDTQYF. The CDR3 region has the DNA TGTGCCAGCAGGCGGGACCGCCGAGGGACAGATACGCAGTATTTT.

This clonotype was seen repeatedly, ten times or more. V usage is TRBV20-1 and J usage is TRBJ1-1; no firm D call. This CDR3 is built from 13 residues. With 5 bases removed from V and 1 base from J, the gap between germline ends came to 11 bases. CDR1 and CDR2 (germline): DFQATT, SNEGSKA (reference sequence). CDR3 amino acids: CSAATWGNTEAFF. The CDR3 bases are TGCAGTGCTGCCACCTGGGGGAACACTGAAGCTTTCTTT.

This clonotype has just a few counts. The V and J genes are TRBV12-3 or TRBV12-4 and TRBJ2-5; 8 nucleotides line up with TRBD2. The length of the CDR3 is 15 residues. The V gene end was trimmed by 8 bases and the J gene end by 3 bases; junction bases not matched to a gene: 11. CDR3 sequence: CASSLPGGGKETQYF. The CDR3 DNA sequence: TGTGCCAGCTCCCTCCCCGGGGGGGGAAAAGAGACCCAGTACTTC.

This clonotype came up many times. This chain links TRBV28 with TRBJ2-3, with 8 bases aligning to TRBD2. This CDR3 has 15 amino acids. CDR1 and CDR2 (germline): MDHEN, SYDVKM. J lost 3 bases, V lost 7 bases, and 9 bases had no gene match. The CDR3 protein is CASKMAGGATDTQYF. CDR3 bases: TGTGCCAGCAAAATGGCGGGGGGCGCTACAGATACGCAGTATTTT.

In the case of this clonotype: Since a much larger clone is just one base distant, this may be a read error. The chain is built from TRBV12-3 or TRBV12-4 and TRBJ1-2; possibly TRBD1 for D (5 bases). This CDR3 region has 13 residues. The CDR3 DNA reads as TGTGCCAGCCACGGGCCGGGGACCTATTGCTACACCTTC. Protein product: CASHGPGTYCYTF.

This clonotype was seen a handful of times. This chain links TRBV20-1 with TRBJ1-2; 7 positions agree with TRBD1. The germline CDR1 and CDR2 sequences are DFQATT and SNEGSKA (reference sequence). This CDR3 region has 12 residues. V was clipped by 3 bases and J by 4 bases; unmatched bases: 2. The CDR3 region is CSASKGAYGYTF. The CDR3 coding sequence is TGCAGTGCTAGTAAGGGGGCCTATGGCTACACCTTC.

This rearrangement joins TRBV7-2 to TRBJ2-1, with D perhaps TRBD2 (6 bases). CDR3 length equals 15 residues. The germline CDR1 and CDR2 sequences are SGHTA and FQGNSA. The V end was cut by 0 bases, the J end by 3 bases, with 9 bases between. In nucleotides, the CDR3 is TGTGCCAGCAGCTTAGCTGGGCGGGGCTACAATGAGCAGTTCTTC. Translating gives CASSLAGRGYNEQFF.

This clonotype was seen a handful of times. The chain combines TRBV28 with TRBJ1-2; 9 bases match TRBD1. CDR1 and CDR2 from the germline V gene are MDHEN and SYDVKM. Unmatched junction bases numbered 5, after V lost 4 bases and J lost 8 bases. This CDR3 is 13 amino acids long. The CDR3, as DNA: TGTGCCAGCAGTTGGGGGACAGGGAACGGCTACACCTTC. Translated, it gives CASSWGTGNGYTF.

This clonotype has a handful of counts. V is TRBV21-1 and J is TRBJ1-1; the D call in the table, TRBD1, was not verified against the DNA. TRBV21-1 is flagged as a pseudogene. The CDR3 runs 15 residues. CDR3 in DNA: TGTGCCAGCAGCAGGAGACAGGGAACGAACACTGAAGCTTTCTTT. Its protein is CASSRRQGTNTEAFF.

Ten or more counts support this clonotype. The chain has TRBV29-1 and TRBJ2-5; 9 bases match TRBD2. J was trimmed by 5 bases and V by 3 bases; bases with no gene match: 4. The CDR3 totals 13 residues. Germline CDR1 and CDR2: SQVTM and ANQGSEA. The CDR3, as DNA: TGCAGCGTTGATAGCGGGAGTGGGGAGACCCAGTACTTC. Translated: CSVDSGSGETQYF.

This clonotype was detected only a few times. The chain has TRBV6-5 and TRBJ1-3; 11 bases fit TRBD1. V shed 3 bases and J 4 bases; nucleotides not matched to a gene: 2. CDR3 length equals 15 residues. The germline V gene has CDR1 MNHEY and CDR2 SVGAGI. The CDR3, as DNA: TGTGCCAGCAGTTATGGGACAGGGGGAGGAAACACCATATATTTT. Amino acid sequence: CASSYGTGGGNTIYF.

In the case of this clonotype: This clone may be a read error of a much larger clone one base away. The V gene is TRBV4-1, the J gene TRBJ2-2; 7 bases line up with TRBD1. Trimming removed 2 bases from V and 10 bases from J; junction bases left unmatched: 7. CDR3 length: 14 residues. Germline-derived CDR1 and CDR2 are MGHRA and YSYEKL. The CDR3 region has the DNA TGCGCCAGCAGCCAACCTAGACAGGGCAAGGAGCTGTTTTTT. This sequence encodes CASSQPRQGKELFF.

This clonotype was recorded a few times. J is TRBJ2-5 and V is TRBV19; no clear D gene. V was shortened by 1 base and J by 5 bases, with 11 bases between the two germline ends. Germline CDR1 and CDR2: LNHDA and SQIVND (reference sequence). This CDR3 is 14 amino acids long. The CDR3 region has the DNA TGTGCCAGTAGTATAGGCGCAGCCCGGGAGACCCAGTACTTC. Its translation: CASSIGAARETQYF.

Only a few counts were recorded for this clonotype. The rearrangement joins TRBV10-3 to TRBJ2-5; 15 bases align to TRBD2. This CDR3 has 19 amino acids. J was trimmed by 2 bases and V by 2 bases; bases with no gene match: 9. Per germline, CDR1 ENHRY and CDR2 SYGVKD. Here the CDR3 reads CAISEPSVGLAGGQETQYF. The CDR3 nucleotides read TGTGCCATCAGTGAGCCTTCGGTGGGACTAGCGGGGGGACAAGAGACCCAGTACTTC.

The J gene is TRBJ2-1, the V gene TRBV6-1; D not resolved. CDR1 and CDR2 (germline): MNHNS, SASEGT. Trimming stripped 6 bases from V and 5 bases from J, with 17 bases between. The CDR3 is made up of 15 amino acids. The CDR3, as DNA: TGTGCCAGCAGCCCCTTCCCACGACGGAACAATGAGCAGTTCTTC. This translates into CASSPFPRRNNEQFF.

This clonotype was seen a handful of times. The chain combines TRBV7-2 with TRBJ2-7; D is possibly TRBD2 (5 bases). Germline-derived CDR1 and CDR2 are SGHTA and FQGNSA. V was clipped by 3 bases and J by 6 bases, with 9 bases between them. The CDR3 covers 12 residues. CDR3 amino acids: CASSFTSTEQYF. The CDR3 DNA sequence: TGTGCCAGCAGCTTCACTAGTACCGAGCAGTACTTC.

The sample holds a few counts of this clonotype. This chain links TRBV11-3 with TRBJ2-2; 10 positions agree with TRBD2. Germline V gives CDR1 SGHNT, CDR2 YENEEA. V was clipped by 4 bases and J by 0 bases; unmatched bases: 5. The CDR3 sequence is 17 residues long. CDR3 coding DNA: TGTGCCAGCAGCTCAGGGACTAGCGCTACGAACACCGGGGAGCTGTTTTTT. It codes for CASSSGTSATNTGELFF.

In this sample, this clonotype turned up many times. The CDR3 DNA is TGCGCCAGCAGCAGGGACAACCCTTACGAGCAGTACTTC. Encoded protein: CASSRDNPYEQYF. The chain uses TRBV5-1 and TRBJ2-7, with D possibly being TRBD1 (6 bases). CDR1 is SGHRS and CDR2 is YFSETQ in the germline V gene. The CDR3 is made up of 13 amino acids. Trimming pared 4 bases from V and 4 bases from J, leaving 12 bases between.

This chain joins TRBV19 and TRBJ1-5; 8 positions agree with TRBD1. The trim removed 9 bases at V and 4 bases at J, leaving 11 bases unmatched. Per the germline V gene, CDR1 is LNHDA and CDR2 is SQIVND (reference sequence). This CDR3 spans 15 amino acids. CDR3 residues: CASRTTGGRNQPQHF. CDR3 in DNA: TGTGCCAGCCGAACTACAGGGGGAAGGAATCAGCCCCAGCATTTT.